This T cell receptor beta chain was sequenced for a study of cytomegalovirus exposure and HLA in healthy donors. Study findings and constraints: The study found most TCR sequences rare, yet found some public TCRs in many donors.

In regard to this clone: Its cognate antigen is unknown.

V gave up 4 bases and J gave up 6 bases; unmatched junction bases: 11. This CDR3 has 16 residues. Germline V gene data show CDR1 as LNHNV and CDR2 as YYDKDF (reference sequence). This table comes from immunoSEQ multiplex PCR, and its TCRdb copy is limited to in-frame clones, with some not included. The table lists more than 90,000 clones, around 85% of them singletons, with about 4.2% in the top ten. Sequencing used PBMCs. This receptor was taken from a man between 18 and 29 years old in good health and CMV-seropositive. The rearrangement links TRBV15 to TRBJ1-5, with 8 bases fitting TRBD1. This CDR3 reads CATSNHGGTGGQPQHF. CDR3 DNA: TGTGCCACCAGCAACCATGGAGGGACAGGCGGTCAGCCCCAGCATTTT.